This TCR beta chain was sequenced in a study of shared clonotypes between healthy human individuals. Study-level findings and limits: Depth of sequencing was expected to influence donor clonotype sharing.

Remarks on this clone: Its antigen is not known.

Nashville, Tennessee was home to all donors, who were Caucasian adults. The CDR3 runs to 13 residues. Per the germline V gene, CDR1 is SGHTS and CDR2 is YDEGEE. The V end lost 1 base, the J end lost 1 base, and 5 bases lay between the germline ends. Unsorted PBMC replicate PCRs used around 300 ng DNA, 32,000 or so T cell genomes. In the authors' workflow: ImmunoSEQ supplied junction-only sequences lacking quality scores, so filtering was different. Measured with immunoSEQ multiplex PCR; TCRdb has only the in-frame clones, and not every one. That table gives V, J and clone size, and the DNA gave D and trimming. The table shows about half a million clones, with about 85% occurring only once.

The sequenced sample consisted of PBMCs. The clonotype originates from a woman aged 40 to 50 in good health. Some clones in this sample may be carry-over from other donors' samples. V gene TRBV5-8 combines with J gene TRBJ1-1; D unclear. CDR3 residues: CASSLSKNTEAFF. The CDR3 DNA reads TGTGCCAGCAGCTTGTCTAAGAACACTGAAGCTTTCTTT.